These 29 T cell receptor beta chains share one sample of origin, sequenced in a study of cytomegalovirus exposure and HLA in healthy donors. The PCR contained 60 Vbeta and 13 Jbeta primers. Libraries were prepared by immunoSEQ multiplex PCR; TCRdb keeps only in-frame clonotypes and omits some of them. The table has just under 95,000 clones, 81% seen once. Material: PBMCs. These receptor sequences come from a human donor in good health.

The J gene is TRBJ2-7, the V gene TRBV11-2; tentative D call: TRBD2 (7 bases). Trimming pared 5 bases from V and 6 bases from J, leaving 20 bases between. This CDR3 spans 15 amino acids. The V gene's germline CDR1 is SGHAT and CDR2 FQNNGV. As DNA, the CDR3 is TGTGCCAGCAGCAATCTTGCGGGGGCCCTCCTCGAGCAGTACTTC. As protein: CASSNLAGALLEQYF.

This sequence joins TRBV6-5 and TRBJ2-5; TRBD1 matches at 8 bases. J was trimmed by 3 bases and V by 6 bases; bases with no gene match: 9. Germline loops: CDR1 MNHEY, CDR2 SVGAGI. This CDR3 is built from 15 residues. CDR3 region: CASRSTGVPKETQYF. CDR3 nucleotide sequence: TGTGCCAGCAGGTCGACAGGGGTACCGAAAGAGACCCAGTACTTC.

V usage is TRBV28 and J usage is TRBJ1-5; D call uncertain. The V gene lost 6 bases and the J gene lost 0 bases, with 21 bases spanning the gap. Germline CDR1 reads MDHEN; CDR2 reads SYDVKM. This CDR3 region has 18 residues. CDR3 DNA sequence: TGTGCCAGCAGCCCAAGGTGGGGAGCTAGAAATAGCAATCAGCCCCAGCATTTT. This gives the protein CASSPRWGARNSNQPQHF.

The chain recombines TRBV9 with TRBJ2-3; D remains unclear. CDR1 and CDR2 (germline): SGDLS, YYNGEE. The CDR3 length is 14 residues. Trimming cost V 4 bases and J 2 bases, with 11 bases left between them. The CDR3 sequence: CASSPPAATDTQYF. CDR3 coding DNA: TGTGCCAGCAGCCCCCCCGCGGCCACAGATACGCAGTATTTT.

This chain links TRBV6-5 with TRBJ2-1; 12 bases agree with TRBD2. The ends lost 7 bases at V and 9 bases at J; junction bases unmatched: 7. The CDR3 totals 14 residues. Germline V CDR1 and CDR2: MNHEY, SVGAGI. The CDR3 coding sequence is TGTGCCAGCACACCTAGCGGGAGGGCCGTTGAGCAGTTCTTC. Translation gives CASTPSGRAVEQFF.

This rearrangement joins TRBV9 to TRBJ2-2; 8 nucleotides align to TRBD2. V lost 0 bases to trimming and J lost 5 bases; unmatched junction nucleotides: 3. The CDR3 has 15 amino acids. Germline CDR1 SGDLS, CDR2 YYNGEE. CDR3 in DNA: TGTGCCAGCAGCGTAGCGGGGGGGGGAACCGGGGAGCTGTTTTTT. Protein sequence: CASSVAGGGTGELFF.

The chain employs TRBV7-9 and TRBJ1-2, with D tentatively TRBD1 (5 bases). Germline CDR1 is SEHNR and CDR2 is FQNEAQ (reference sequence). Between the trimmed V and J ends, which lost 5 bases and 6 bases, there was a span of 13 bases. This CDR3 spans 13 amino acids. CDR3 sequence (DNA): TGTGCCAGCAGCCTACAGGCGACCGATGGCTACACCTTC. Protein product: CASSLQATDGYTF.

This chain joins TRBV5-1 and TRBJ1-3; 8 bases agree with TRBD1. Germline loops: CDR1 SGHRS, CDR2 YFSETQ. The CDR3 extends over 17 amino acids. The V gene end was trimmed by 2 bases and the J gene end by 0 bases; junction bases not matched to a gene: 7. CDR3 nucleotide sequence: TGCGCCAGCAGCTTCCGGACAGGGTCGAGCTCTGGAAACACCATATATTTT. It yields the protein CASSFRTGSSSGNTIYF.

The chain joins TRBV5-4 to TRBJ1-2; D might be TRBD1 (5 bases). The CDR3 spans 15 residues. CDR1 and CDR2 from the germline V gene are SGHNT and YYREEE (reference sequence). V dropped 0 bases and J dropped 0 bases, with 9 bases sitting between them. The DNA for the CDR3 is TGTGCCAGCAGCTTGGCAGCGGGGCCTAACTATGGCTACACCTTC. It encodes CASSLAAGPNYGYTF.

V gene TRBV29-1 combines with J gene TRBJ2-5; 8 positions agree with TRBD2. CDR3 length: 12 residues. With 7 bases clipped from V and 5 bases from J, the junction kept 6 bases outside the gene matches. Germline V gives CDR1 SQVTM, CDR2 ANQGSEA. CDR3 sequence (DNA): TGCAGCGCCAGGACGGGAGGGGAGACCCAGTACTTC. The encoded protein is CSARTGGETQYF.

The chain employs TRBV27 and TRBJ1-1, with TRBD1 matching 8 bases. This CDR3 spans 15 amino acids. V shed 2 bases and J 3 bases; nucleotides not matched to a gene: 5. Germline assignment: CDR1 MNHEY and CDR2 SMNVEV (reference sequence). The CDR3 nucleotides read TGTGCCAGCAGTTTACACAGGGGGGTGGACACTGAAGCTTTCTTT. This translates into CASSLHRGVDTEAFF.

This clone was seen more than once but under ten times. The V and J genes are TRBV25-1 and TRBJ2-7; D is possibly TRBD1 (6 bases). CDR1 is MGHDK, CDR2 SYGVNS, per germline. There are 14 residues in the CDR3. Trimming shortened V by 5 bases and J by 0 bases, and 11 bases separated the two germline ends. The CDR3: CASSNSGASYEQYF. In DNA form, the CDR3 reads TGTGCCAGCAGTAACTCAGGGGCCTCCTACGAGCAGTACTTC.

J is TRBJ2-1 and V is TRBV11-2; D ambiguous. The germline V gene encodes CDR1 SGHAT and CDR2 FQNNGV. Trimming shortened V by 1 base and J by 10 bases, and 11 bases separated the two germline ends. This CDR3 spans 13 amino acids. The CDR3: CASSLVAIGEQFF. DNA for the CDR3: TGTGCCAGCAGCTTAGTCGCGATCGGGGAGCAGTTCTTC.

V and J are TRBV5-1 and TRBJ1-4; no reliable D call. Germline V gene data show CDR1 as SGHRS and CDR2 as YFSETQ. The CDR3 loop spans 15 amino acids. The germline V and J ends were trimmed by 4 bases and 8 bases, with 18 bases remaining between them. In DNA form, the CDR3 reads TGCGCCAGCAGCCTGGAGCCCGGATGGGCGGAAAAACTGTTTTTT. Its translation: CASSLEPGWAEKLFF.

J is TRBJ1-1 and V is TRBV19, with a tentative D call TRBD1 (6 bases). The CDR3 runs to 13 residues. Germline V CDR1 and CDR2: LNHDA, SQIVND (reference sequence). The V gene lost 6 bases and the J gene lost 5 bases, with 13 bases spanning the gap. CDR3 loop: CASRLVGGTEAFF. The DNA for the CDR3 is TGTGCCAGTAGGCTTGTAGGGGGTACTGAAGCTTTCTTT.

A single count supports this clone. Here the CDR3 DNA reads TGCGCCAGCAGCCAAGCGCTGACAGCAACCTACGAGCAGTACTTC. Translating it yields CASSQALTATYEQYF. J is TRBJ2-7 and V is TRBV4-1; weak D call: TRBD1 (5 bases). The CDR3 covers 15 residues. CDR1 MGHRA and CDR2 YSYEKL come from the germline V gene. The V gene lost 1 base and the J gene lost 2 bases, with 12 bases spanning the gap.

The V call is TRBV27, the J call TRBJ1-2; tentatively, D is TRBD1 (6 bases). Germline V gene data show CDR1 as MNHEY and CDR2 as SMNVEV (reference sequence). The ends were cut back, 4 bases at V and 4 bases at J, with 10 bases in the middle. CDR3 length: 13 amino acids. The CDR3 region has the DNA TGTGCCAGCAGTTCAGGGGCCCTCTATGGCTACACCTTC. Protein: CASSSGALYGYTF.

V usage is TRBV28 and J usage is TRBJ1-3; no clear D gene. Germline V CDR1 and CDR2: MDHEN, SYDVKM. The ends were cut back, 5 bases at V and 0 bases at J, with 17 bases in the middle. There are 17 residues in the CDR3. This chain's CDR3 is CASSPRKNKFSGNTIYF. The CDR3 coding sequence is TGTGCCAGCAGTCCCCGTAAAAACAAGTTCTCTGGAAACACCATATATTTT.

The chain joins TRBV7-2 to TRBJ2-7; weak D call: TRBD1 (7 bases). This CDR3 has 16 residues. V dropped 3 bases and J dropped 3 bases, with 18 bases sitting between them. Germline-derived CDR1 and CDR2 are SGHTA and FQGNSA. CDR3 amino acids: CASSFGGWAGGYEQYF. The CDR3 nucleotides read TGTGCCAGCAGCTTTGGGGGGTGGGCAGGGGGCTACGAGCAGTACTTC.

CDR3 amino acids: CAWSGRQGTSYEQYF. CDR3 sequence (DNA): TGTGCCTGGAGCGGTCGGCAGGGTACCTCCTACGAGCAGTACTTC. The V gene is TRBV30, the J gene TRBJ2-7; the D gene is possibly TRBD1 (5 bases). V was shortened by 3 bases and J by 0 bases, with 15 bases between the two germline ends. The germline CDR1 and CDR2 sequences are GTSNPN and SVGIG (reference sequence). There are 15 residues in the CDR3.

The genes are TRBV28 and TRBJ1-1; D gene ambiguous. The V gene's germline CDR1 is MDHEN and CDR2 SYDVKM. CDR3 length: 12 amino acids. V dropped 6 bases and J dropped 3 bases, with 8 bases sitting between them. DNA of the CDR3: TGTGCCAGCAGGTCGGTCGACACTGAAGCTTTCTTT. This gives the protein CASRSVDTEAFF.

The chain joins TRBV11-2 to TRBJ1-1; D is unclear. Germline CDR1 is SGHAT and CDR2 is FQNNGV. The CDR3 length is 13 residues. The germline V and J ends were trimmed by 1 base and 3 bases, with 6 bases remaining between them. CDR3 sequence: CASSLVRYTEAFF. CDR3 coding DNA: TGTGCCAGCAGCTTAGTCAGATACACTGAAGCTTTCTTT.

The chain combines TRBV11-1 with TRBJ1-1, with 7 nucleotides matching TRBD1. The CDR3 spans 16 residues. Germline CDR1 SGHAT, CDR2 FQDESV (reference sequence). Losses at the gene ends were 4 bases for V and 0 bases for J; bases not matched to a gene: 8. The CDR3 sequence is CASSSPQGVMNTEAFF. The CDR3 DNA follows: TGTGCCAGCAGCTCCCCCCAGGGGGTAATGAACACTGAAGCTTTCTTT.

This chain links TRBV10-1 with TRBJ1-2; maybe TRBD1 (5 bases). The CDR3 is made up of 14 amino acids. V lost 5 bases to trimming and J lost 4 bases, with 14 bases between them. Germline CDR1 WNHNN, CDR2 SYGVQD (reference sequence). The CDR3 loop is CASSKRRGSYGYTF. CDR3 bases: TGCGCCAGCAGTAAAAGGAGGGGCAGCTATGGCTACACCTTC.

The sample holds one count of this clone. This chain uses TRBV11-1 with TRBJ1-1; D ambiguous. Germline CDR1 SGHAT, CDR2 FQDESV (reference sequence). CDR3 length: 16 residues. Between the trimmed V and J ends, which lost 1 base and 1 base, there was a span of 13 bases. CDR3 protein: CASSLGARGRNTEAFF. CDR3 in DNA: TGTGCCAGCAGCTTAGGGGCTCGGGGTAGGAACACTGAAGCTTTCTTT.

V gene TRBV7-9 combines with J gene TRBJ2-1; 7 bases map to TRBD1. Germline V gives CDR1 SEHNR, CDR2 FQNEAQ (reference sequence). The CDR3 is 18 residues long. After removal of 7 bases from V and 6 bases from J, the junction contained 21 bases not matched to a gene. This CDR3 is CASTGRATGAPVRNEQFF. The CDR3 DNA sequence: TGTGCCAGCACCGGAAGGGCAACAGGGGCTCCCGTCCGCAATGAGCAGTTCTTC. Looking up the rest from reference TRBV7-9 and TRBJ2-1 gives the full variable domain: DTGVSQNPRHKITKRGQNVTFRCDPISEHNRLYWYRQTLGQGPEFLTYFQNEAQLEKSRLLSDRFSAERPKGSFSTLEIQRTEQGDSAMYLCASTGRATGAPVRNEQFFGPGTRLTVL.

The chain joins TRBV5-5 to TRBJ1-5; TRBD1 is a possible D gene (5 bases). V lost 1 base to trimming and J lost 6 bases, with 14 bases between them. Germline CDR1 and CDR2: SGHKS and YYEKEE (reference sequence). The CDR3 consists of 15 residues. The CDR3 is CASSLMPTGIQPQHF. Written as DNA, the CDR3 is TGTGCCAGCAGCTTGATGCCCACAGGAATTCAGCCCCAGCATTTT.

CDR3 bases: TGTGCCTGGAGTCTAACAGGGGCTCATGGGGCCAACGTCCTGACTTTC. Its protein product is CAWSLTGAHGANVLTF. The chain employs TRBV30 and TRBJ2-6; 7 bases are shared with TRBD1. The CDR3 is made up of 16 amino acids. Per the germline V gene, CDR1 is GTSNPN and CDR2 is SVGIG (reference sequence). The V segment lost 2 bases and the J segment 3 bases; nucleotides outside the gene matches: 7.

This clone was observed a single time. This chain uses TRBV7-2 with TRBJ2-7; TRBD2 matches at 10 bases. The V segment lost 5 bases and the J segment 1 base; nucleotides outside the gene matches: 8. This CDR3 contains 16 residues. CDR1 SGHTA and CDR2 FQGNSA come from the germline V gene. DNA for the CDR3: TGTGCCAGCAGCCCAGCTGGGACTAGCGCATCCTACGAGCAGTACTTC. Translating it yields CASSPAGTSASYEQYF. The full variable domain, rest sourced from reference TRBV7-2 and TRBJ2-7, is GAGVSQSPSNKVTEKGKDVELRCDPISGHTALYWYRQSLGQGLEFLIYFQGNSAPDKSGLPSDRFSAERTGGSVSTLTIQRTQQEDSAVYLCASSPAGTSASYEQYFGPGTRLTVT.